A selection of T cell receptor beta chains follows, all from one sample in a study of OX40 agonist ivuxolimab in advanced cancers. The data were produced by immunoSEQ multiplex PCR, yet TCRdb's version contains in-frame clones alone and is incomplete. The table records about 50,000 clones, roughly 77% of them present only once. The source material was CD4+ or CD8+ T cells sorted from blood, sampled in a trial of the OX40 agonist ivuxolimab. The receptors derive from an adult with an advanced solid tumor such as melanoma, head and neck, liver or kidney cancer. Each CDR3 is given with its conserved first and last residue. The D gene is left open where the match is weak. Not every row has a clone size; where given, it reads once, few, many or a size class.

abundance	d_gene	j_gene	v_gene	CDR3nt	CDR3aa
.	.	TRBJ2-7	TRBV5-1	TGCGCCAGCAGCTTGGGAGGTGCGTCCCCAAACTACGAGCAGTACTTC	CASSLGGASPNYEQYF
.	.	TRBJ2-1	TRBV5-1	TGCGCCAGCAGCTGGAATTCAGCGGACTACAATGAGCAGTTCTTC	CASSWNSADYNEQFF
.	.	TRBJ1-1	TRBV19	TGTGCCAGTAGTCTGCAGGGAGACACTGAAGCTTTCTTT	CASSLQGDTEAFF
.	TRBD1	TRBJ1-5	TRBV6-6	TGTGCCAGCAGGACCGGGACAGAGCCGAATCAGCCCCAGCATTTT	CASRTGTEPNQPQHF
.	.	TRBJ2-7	TRBV5-1	TGCGCCAGCAGCCCCCAGTCCGGGGTCTCCTACGAGCAGTACTTC	CASSPQSGVSYEQYF
.	.	TRBJ1-4	TRBV5-5	TGTGCCAGCAGCTTGATTGAGGGGGAGAGTGAAAAACTGTTTTTT	CASSLIEGESEKLFF
.	.	TRBJ1-1	TRBV19	TGTGCCAGTAGTCAACACCTGAACACTGAAGCTTTCTTT	CASSQHLNTEAFF
.	.	TRBJ1-1	TRBV5-1	TGCGCCAGCAGCTTGGCTGGGATTAGGGGCACTGAAGCTTTCTTT	CASSLAGIRGTEAFF
once	.	TRBJ2-3	TRBV14	TGTGCCAGCAGCCAAAACAGATATACGCAGTATTTT	CASSQNRYTQYF
.	.	TRBJ1-3	TRBV6-5	TGTGCCAGCAGTTACTCTGGAAACACCATATATTTT	CASSYSGNTIYF
.	TRBD1	TRBJ1-1	TRBV7-6	TGTGCCAGCAGCTTGACAGGGAGATGGACTGAAGCTTTCTTT	CASSLTGRWTEAFF
few	.	TRBJ1-5	TRBV6-4	TGTGCCAGCAGTGAGGGTGCTGGGCAGCCCCAGCATTTT	CASSEGAGQPQHF
.	.	TRBJ1-3	TRBV7-9	TGTGCCAGCAGTAACTCTGGAAACACCATATATTTT	CASSNSGNTIYF
.	.	TRBJ2-7	TRBV7-2	TGTGCCAGCAGCTTTAGTGGGGGATGGGAGCAGTACTTC	CASSFSGGWEQYF
.	.	TRBJ2-1	TRBV7-8	TGTGCCAGCAGCTGGACAGTTAACAATGAGCAGTTCTTC	CASSWTVNNEQFF
.	.	TRBJ1-3	TRBV5-4	TGTGCCAGCAGCTCGGACACTGGATATGGAAACACCATATATTTT	CASSSDTGYGNTIYF
.	.	TRBJ1-2	TRBV29-1	TGCAGCGTTCGTAACACTTATGGCTACACCTTC	CSVRNTYGYTF
once	.	TRBJ2-3	TRBV28	TGTGCCAGCACGGAAACGTGGAAAGATACGCAGTATTTT	CASTETWKDTQYF
.	.	TRBJ2-1	TRBV6-6	TGTGCCAGCAGCCGTCCCCAGATCAGGGCCTACAATGAGCAGTTCTTC	CASSRPQIRAYNEQFF
.	TRBD1	TRBJ1-2	TRBV6-5	TGTGCCAGCACTTACTCCAGGGGGGGCTACACCTTC	CASTYSRGGYTF
.	TRBD1	TRBJ2-1	TRBV6-5	TGTGCCAGCAGACCTACAGGGGTCAATGAGCAGTTCTTC	CASRPTGVNEQFF
.	TRBD2	TRBJ2-1	TRBV10-1	TGCGCCAGCAGTGCCGGGACTAGCGGGCCCAATGAGCAGTTCTTC	CASSAGTSGPNEQFF
once	TRBD2	TRBJ2-7	TRBV29-1	TGCAGCGTTCGCCGGACTAGCGGGAGTGGGTACGAGCAGTACTTC	CSVRRTSGSGYEQYF
.	TRBD2	TRBJ2-7	TRBV5-1	TGCGCCAGCAGCATCTTAGCGGGACTAGCAATTTTAAGCTCCTACGAGCAGTACTTC	CASSILAGLAILSSYEQYF
.	.	TRBJ2-7	TRBV2	TGTGCCAGCAGACTAAGCCTTGACCCGTCCTACGAGCAGTACTTC	CASRLSLDPSYEQYF
few	.	TRBJ2-7	TRBV10-3	TGTGCCATCAGTGGGAAAAACCCTCCAAGCTCCTACGAGCAGTACTTC	CAISGKNPPSSYEQYF
once	.	TRBJ2-1	TRBV28	TGTGCCAGCGGCCGCTCCTACAATGAGCAGTTCTTC	CASGRSYNEQFF
.	TRBD1	TRBJ1-5	TRBV19	TGTGCCACAACCGAGGGGACAGGGGCCGATCAGCCCCAGCATTTT	CATTEGTGADQPQHF
.	TRBD1	TRBJ1-2	TRBV25-1	TGTGCCAGCAGTGAAGCCCGGGACAGGAGAGTCTATGGCTACACCTTC	CASSEARDRRVYGYTF
.	.	TRBJ2-1	TRBV11-2	TGTGCCAGCAGCTTAGCTTCTGACAATGAGCAGTTCTTC	CASSLASDNEQFF
.	.	TRBJ1-3	TRBV9	TGTGCCAGCAGCGTAGACAGTAAAGACTCTGGAAACACCATATATTTT	CASSVDSKDSGNTIYF
.	TRBD1	TRBJ2-5	TRBV5-1	TGCGCCAGCAGCTTGGGTGGGACAGGGGAAGAGACCCAGTACTTC	CASSLGGTGEETQYF
.	TRBD1	TRBJ1-2	TRBV6-5	TGTGCCAGCAGCCGACAGGGGGCCCCTTATGGCTACACCTTC	CASSRQGAPYGYTF
.	TRBD2	TRBJ2-1	TRBV4-1	TGCGCCAGCAGCCAAGGTAGACCCAGGACTAGCGGGACTTACAATGAGCAGTTCTTC	CASSQGRPRTSGTYNEQFF
.	TRBD2	TRBJ2-1	TRBV11-2	TGTGCCAGCAGCCCGATAGCGGGACGCACCTACAATGAGCAGTTCTTC	CASSPIAGRTYNEQFF
.	TRBD2	TRBJ2-1	TRBV2	TGTGCCAGCAGGCCCGGGGGGGGTGGTGAGCAGTTCTTC	CASRPGGGGEQFF
few	.	TRBJ1-2	TRBV7-9	TGTGCCAGCAGCTTAGGACAGGCTCTGGGCTACACCTTC	CASSLGQALGYTF
.	.	TRBJ2-5	TRBV11-2	TGTGCCAGCAGCCTCCCCGGAGGGCTCGAGACCCAGTACTTC	CASSLPGGLETQYF
.	TRBD2	TRBJ2-3	TRBV18	TGTGCCAGCGGGTCGGGGACTAGCGGCACAGATACGCAGTATTTT	CASGSGTSGTDTQYF
.	.	TRBJ2-7	TRBV21-1	TGTGCCAGCGCAGAATACAACTACGAGCAGTACTTC	CASAEYNYEQYF
.	.	TRBJ2-5	TRBV27	TGTGCCAGCAGTTTTAGGGGAGGTGAGACCCAGTACTTC	CASSFRGGETQYF
.	.	TRBJ1-1	TRBV28	TGTGCCAGCAAAATCTTGAACACTGAAGCTTTCTTT	CASKILNTEAFF
.	TRBD1	TRBJ1-2	TRBV5-1	TGCGCCAGCAGGGAGACAGGGAGAAGCTATGGCTACACCTTC	CASRETGRSYGYTF